The next 21 T cell receptor beta chains were all read from a single sample in a study of OX40 agonist ivuxolimab in advanced cancers. Profiling relied on immunoSEQ multiplex PCR, and the TCRdb table lists in-frame clones only, not all of them. The sample records over 55,000 clones, 84% being singletons. The specimen was CD4+ or CD8+ T cells sorted from blood, collected in a trial of the OX40 agonist ivuxolimab. The receptors were sampled from an adult with an advanced solid tumor such as melanoma, head and neck, liver or kidney cancer.

The chain carries TRBV7-3 and TRBJ2-1, with 8 nucleotides matching TRBD1. Unmatched junction bases numbered 7, after V lost 2 bases and J lost 13 bases. The length of the CDR3 is 13 residues. Germline values: CDR1 SGHTA, CDR2 FQGTGA. The CDR3, as DNA: TGTGCCAGCAGCTTAGAGTCCCAGGGGGCCCAGTTCTTC. Protein sequence: CASSLESQGAQFF.

The chain combines TRBV7-3 with TRBJ2-1, with 8 bases fitting TRBD2. Germline CDR1 and CDR2: SGHTA and FQGTGA. J was trimmed by 2 bases and V by 5 bases; bases with no gene match: 5. This CDR3 spans 15 amino acids. CDR3 nucleotides: TGTGCCAGCAGCCTCTTCGGGGGGGCCTACAATGAGCAGTTCTTC. Its translation is CASSLFGGAYNEQFF.

The V gene is TRBV7-2, the J gene TRBJ2-2, with D uncertain. This CDR3 is built from 15 residues. CDR1 and CDR2 from the germline V gene are SGHTA and FQGNSA. Trimming took 1 base from V and 7 from J, leaving 13 bases between them. The chain's CDR3 is CASSLDRSYGGELFF. CDR3 in DNA: TGTGCCAGCAGCTTAGACCGCTCCTACGGCGGGGAGCTGTTTTTT.

This clone was observed a handful of times. The chain combines TRBV7-9 with TRBJ2-5, with unresolved D. The V gene lost 5 bases and the J gene lost 3 bases, with 19 bases spanning the gap. Per the germline V gene, CDR1 is SEHNR and CDR2 is FQNEAQ (reference sequence). The CDR3 is 16 amino acids. CDR3 loop: CASSLPRAGREETQYF. The CDR3 DNA follows: TGTGCCAGCAGCCTACCTCGGGCAGGTCGGGAAGAGACCCAGTACTTC.

This chain joins TRBV4-3 and TRBJ1-6; no definite D call. Germline CDR1 is LGHNA and CDR2 is YSLEER. CDR3 length: 15 amino acids. V was pared by 4 bases and J by 6 bases, with 13 bases between. The CDR3 bases are TGCGCCAGCAGCCTGAACGCGGGTGGTAATTCACCCCTCCACTTT. This gives the protein CASSLNAGGNSPLHF.

V is TRBV7-6 and J is TRBJ2-7, with TRBD1 identical over 9 bases. The CDR3 length is 15 residues. Trimming at V came to 4 bases and at J to 6 bases, leaving 10 bases not matched to a gene. The germline CDR1 and CDR2 sequences are SGHVS and FNYEAQ. The CDR3 region has the DNA TGTGCCAGCAGCTCGAGGGGACAGGGTGGGGGCGAGCAGTACTTC. Its translation is CASSSRGQGGGEQYF.

This rearrangement joins TRBV11-1 to TRBJ1-1; D is undetermined. The CDR3 has 15 residues. Germline V lookup: CDR1 SGHAT, CDR2 FQDESV (reference sequence). Deletions cut 5 bases from V and 7 bases from J, with 20 bases between. CDR3 region: CASSPRSRGISEAFF. CDR3 coding DNA: TGTGCCAGCAGCCCCCGTAGTAGAGGAATAAGTGAAGCTTTCTTT.

The V gene is TRBV29-1, the J gene TRBJ2-1; 11 bases are a match to TRBD1. Germline V gene lookup returns CDR1 SQVTM and CDR2 ANQGSEA. With 7 bases clipped from V and 3 bases from J, the junction kept 2 bases outside the gene matches. The CDR3 has 13 residues. Written as DNA, the CDR3 is TGCAGCGGCGGGACAGGGGGCTACAATGAGCAGTTCTTC. Protein sequence: CSGGTGGYNEQFF.

The chain carries TRBV6-1 and TRBJ1-5; TRBD1 might be the D (6 bases). CDR3 length equals 14 residues. The germline V gene has CDR1 MNHNS and CDR2 SASEGT. Deletions cut 6 bases from V and 7 bases from J, with 16 bases between. CDR3 protein: CASRGGEVWQPQHF. CDR3 bases: TGTGCCAGCAGGGGGGGCGAGGTTTGGCAGCCCCAGCATTTT.

The V gene is TRBV10-1, the J gene TRBJ2-3, with D uncertain. This CDR3 spans 14 amino acids. Germline V CDR1 and CDR2: WNHNN, SYGVQD (reference sequence). Trimming left V 7 bases short and J 2 bases short, with 13 bases between. Here the CDR3 DNA reads TGCGCCAGCATGGGTCGGCTTAACACAGATACGCAGTATTTT. Translating gives CASMGRLNTDTQYF.

The gene calls are TRBV7-6 and TRBJ1-2; possibly TRBD1 for D (5 bases). This CDR3 contains 13 residues. The V end lost 6 bases, the J end lost 3 bases, and 11 bases lay between the germline ends. The germline gives CDR1 SGHVS, CDR2 FNYEAQ. CDR3 sequence (DNA): TGTGCCAGCAGTCAAACAGGCTACTATGGCTACACCTTC. Amino acids: CASSQTGYYGYTF. Full variable domain (missing parts from reference TRBV7-6 and TRBJ1-2): GAGVSQSPRYKVTKRGQDVALRCDPISGHVSLYWYRQALGQGPEFLTYFNYEAQQDKSGLPNDRFSAERPEGSISTLTIQRTEQRDSAMYRCASSQTGYYGYTFGSGTRLTVV.

The chain joins TRBV27 to TRBJ2-5, with 9 bases identical to TRBD1. V trimming: 6 bases; J trimming: 5 bases; junction bases outside the gene matches: 4. Germline assignment: CDR1 MNHEY and CDR2 SMNVEV (reference sequence). The CDR3 sequence is 13 residues long. The CDR3 here is CASRGTGRETQYF. The CDR3 DNA follows: TGTGCCAGCAGGGGGACAGGGCGGGAGACCCAGTACTTC.

The V call is TRBV19, the J call TRBJ2-5; 9 positions agree with TRBD1. Germline CDR1 is LNHDA and CDR2 is SQIVND (reference sequence). The V segment lost 6 bases and the J segment 4 bases; nucleotides outside the gene matches: 12. The length of the CDR3 is 16 residues. The CDR3: CASSISGTGRGETQYF. The CDR3 DNA is TGTGCCAGTAGCATATCCGGGACAGGGAGGGGAGAGACCCAGTACTTC.

The chain joins TRBV10-3 to TRBJ1-1; D is possibly TRBD1 (5 bases). CDR3 length: 13 residues. V shed 5 bases and J shed 5 bases, with 12 bases lying between them. From germline, CDR1 is ENHRY and CDR2 SYGVKD. For the CDR3, the DNA is TGTGCCATCAGTTCCGGGGGTGGGACTGAAGCTTTCTTT. Translated: CAISSGGGTEAFF.

The chain is built from TRBV6-6 and TRBJ2-5, with 10 nucleotides matching TRBD1. Near its end, the DNA agrees better with TRBJ2-7, so the J call may be wrong. CDR3 length equals 15 residues. The V gene's germline CDR1 is MNHNY and CDR2 SVGAGI (reference sequence). This chain's CDR3 is CASSDPGQGLYEQYF. The CDR3, as DNA: TGTGCCAGCTCAGACCCGGGACAGGGGCTGTACGAGCAGTACTTC.

The chain joins TRBV6-5 to TRBJ2-7; 7 bases align to TRBD1. V dropped 5 bases and J dropped 6; count of bases not matched to a gene: 7. This CDR3 comprises 13 residues. Per the germline V gene, CDR1 is MNHEY and CDR2 is SVGAGI. CDR3 sequence: CASSTNYRGEQYF. The CDR3 DNA reads as TGTGCCAGCAGTACAAATTACAGGGGCGAGCAGTACTTC.

The chain employs TRBV30 and TRBJ2-7; 10 nucleotides agree with TRBD1. The CDR3 spans 14 residues. In germline, CDR1 is GTSNPN, CDR2 SVGIG (reference sequence). V lost 3 bases, J lost 9 bases, and 11 bases stayed unmatched. CDR3 in DNA: TGTGCCTGGAGCCGACAGGGGGCGAATCCTCGGCAGTACTTC. Its translation: CAWSRQGANPRQYF.

The CDR3, as DNA: TGTGCCAGCAGCCAGCCAGGGGGAGGGGATACGCAGTATTTT. Its protein is CASSQPGGGDTQYF. The genes are TRBV6-5 and TRBJ2-3; possibly TRBD1 or TRBD2 for D (7 bases each). CDR3 length equals 14 residues. Germline V gene lookup returns CDR1 MNHEY and CDR2 SVGAGI. The ends were cut back, 6 bases at V and 6 bases at J, with 16 bases in the middle.

The rearrangement uses TRBV9 and TRBJ2-2; maybe TRBD1 (5 bases). CDR1 SGDLS and CDR2 YYNGEE come from the germline V gene. The CDR3 extends over 17 amino acids. V lost 4 bases, J lost 7 bases, and 23 bases lay in between. CDR3 residues: CASSPRTKVRVDGELFF. The CDR3 DNA reads as TGTGCCAGCAGCCCCCGGACAAAAGTTCGGGTCGACGGGGAGCTGTTTTTT.

This clone has only one observation. The chain couples TRBV19 to TRBJ2-1, with 11 bases fitting TRBD2. Losses at the gene ends were 9 bases for V and 3 bases for J; bases not matched to a gene: 7. This CDR3 has 15 amino acids. CDR1 is LNHDA, CDR2 SQIVND, per germline (reference sequence). For the CDR3, the DNA is TGTGCCAGCCGGACGGGACTAGCGGTCTACAATGAGCAGTTCTTC. Translation gives CASRTGLAVYNEQFF.

This chain uses TRBV9 with TRBJ2-3; D gene unclear. V was clipped by 2 bases and J by 2 bases, with 9 bases between them. This CDR3 is built from 14 residues. Germline V gene sequence: CDR1 SGDLS, CDR2 YYNGEE. The CDR3 sequence is CASSVGSITDTQYF. CDR3 sequence (DNA): TGTGCCAGCAGCGTCGGGTCTATCACAGATACGCAGTATTTT. The full variable domain, in which reference TRBV9 and TRBJ2-3 provide the parts outside the CDR3, is DSGVTQTPKHLITATGQRVTLRCSPRSGDLSVYWYQQSLDQGLQFLIQYYNGEERAKGNILERFSAQQFPDLHSELNLSSLELGDSALYFCASSVGSITDTQYFGPGTRLTVL.